These T cell receptor beta chains were read from a single sample in a study of CD8 T cells in Susac syndrome. TCRdb passed the immunoSEQ multiplex PCR reads through MiXCR, listing each CDR3 protein once. The data contain hundreds of thousands of distinct CDR3 sequences, 90% to 95% of them singletons. Sequenced sample: CD4+ T cells from PBMCs. The receptors were sampled from a human donor with multiple sclerosis. Each CDR3 is given with its conserved first and last residue. A D gene is named only where the DNA matches it firmly.

>TRBV27|TRBD1|TRBJ1-1
CASSSETGGRTEAFF
>TRBV19|TRBD2|TRBJ2-3
CASSMPWGGITDTQYF
>TRBV15|.|TRBJ2-1
CATSRVAGTKDEQFF
>TRBV6-1|.|TRBJ2-2
CASGDSNTGELFF
>TRBV14|.|TRBJ2-6
CASTPRGPLSGANVLTF
>TRBV5-1|.|TRBJ1-3
CASSPDVWGANSGNTIYF
>TRBV12-3/TRBV12-4|TRBD1|TRBJ1-5
CASSLEFGTGLSNQPQHF
>TRBV28|TRBD1|TRBJ2-7
CASSYGQVSYEQYF
>TRBV7-2|.|TRBJ2-5
CASSPVSGGETQYF
>TRBV10-2|TRBD1|TRBJ2-7
CASRTGHSYEQYF
>TRBV3-1|TRBD2|TRBJ2-5
CASTLAGGPETQYF
>TRBV6-1|TRBD1|TRBJ1-2
CASRHRGLSGYTF
>TRBV18|.|TRBJ1-5
CASSPGGPWTQHF
>TRBV29-1|.|TRBJ2-1
CSVIGTENEQFF
>TRBV19|.|TRBJ1-1
CASSIGDTTYTEAFF
>TRBV12-3/TRBV12-4|TRBD1|TRBJ1-1
CASSLSGTAFTEAFF
>TRBV7-9|.|TRBJ1-1
CASSLLVRNTEAFF
>TRBV18|.|TRBJ2-5
CASSPANLQETQYF
>TRBV29-1|.|TRBJ2-5
CSVGDKGTQYF
>TRBV15|.|TRBJ2-5
CATSKGPETQYF
>TRBV7-2|.|TRBJ2-1
CASSSDSYYNEQFF
>TRBV19|.|TRBJ1-4
CASSQGTNEKLFF
>TRBV20-1|.|TRBJ2-1
CSARGWISYNEQFF
>TRBV2|TRBD1|TRBJ1-1
CASSEQGVSTEAFF
>TRBV28|.|TRBJ1-2
CAPQPPRYGYTF
>TRBV11-2|TRBD2|TRBJ2-1
CASSSLLAGLYNEQFF
>TRBV2|TRBD1|TRBJ2-2
CASRENRGQTGELFF
>TRBV5-1|.|TRBJ2-2
CASSFRTVNTGELFF
>TRBV5-4|.|TRBJ2-3
CASSLLGATDTQYF
>TRBV5-1|.|TRBJ1-2
CASSLLSGQNYGYTF
>TRBV15|.|TRBJ2-1
CATSRAVYNEQFF
>TRBV5-1|.|TRBJ2-5
CASRRQQETQYF
>TRBV4-1|.|TRBJ1-3
CASSQAQGAGNTIYF
>TRBV5-5|.|TRBJ2-4
CASGKVAGTIKNIQYF
>TRBV28|TRBD1|TRBJ1-1
CASSPWGRQGGNTEAFF
>TRBV7-9|.|TRBJ1-1
CASSLVSWRTEKNTEAFF
>TRBV7-2|.|TRBJ2-1
CASSFLLGTEQFF
>TRBV30|.|TRBJ2-1
CAWRGQVGPSGEQFF
>TRBV29-1|TRBD1|TRBJ1-2
CSVGDRAGYGYTF
>TRBV4-1|.|TRBJ2-4
CASSQEPGPKNIQYF
>TRBV6-1|.|TRBJ1-5
CASRSLTSNQPQHF